Listed below are T cell receptor beta chains from one sample, sequenced in a study of untreated major depressive disorder. The repertoire was sequenced with immunoSEQ multiplex PCR; TCRdb's copy has only in-frame clones and lacks some. The repertoire consists of 20,000 or so clones, with 92% occurring once and the leading ten covering approximately 0.6%. Specimen: CD4+ T cells from PBMCs. These TCRs come from a woman aged 40 to 50 with major depressive disorder. Both conserved end residues are part of each CDR3. Each record gives: V gene, J gene, D gene, CDR3 protein. A D gene is named only where the DNA matches it firmly.

TRBV30	TRBJ2-2	.	CAWRGNVAGELFF
TRBV10-3	TRBJ1-3	TRBD1	CAIRDLRTGTSSGNTIYF
TRBV2	TRBJ1-3	.	CASNTGSSGNTIYF
TRBV5-8	TRBJ2-4	TRBD1	CASGDRVVDIQYF
TRBV7-3	TRBJ2-3	.	CASSLGGGRTDTQYF
TRBV18	TRBJ1-6	.	CASSSSYNSPLHF
TRBV2	TRBJ1-3	.	CASVGTSSGNTIYF
TRBV19	TRBJ2-7	.	CASSIELPREQYF
TRBV30	TRBJ1-5	.	CAWSVQKDQPQHF
TRBV6-5	TRBJ2-7	TRBD1	CASSPRDRGSYEQYF
TRBV5-6	TRBJ2-1	.	CASSLADEQFF
TRBV25-1	TRBJ1-2	.	CASSHGGGRDYGYTF
TRBV2	TRBJ2-4	TRBD2	CASRQRLLAGGNIQYF
TRBV10-3	TRBJ1-2	TRBD1	CAISGGQGASNYGYTF
TRBV10-3	TRBJ1-5	TRBD1	CAISVGQAAPQHF
TRBV19	TRBJ1-4	.	CASSRQINEKLFF
TRBV5-1	TRBJ1-4	.	CASSLNAQSATNEKLFF
TRBV10-1	TRBJ2-3	TRBD2	CASSGPSGGLTDTQYF
TRBV18	TRBJ2-7	TRBD1	CASSPLGDSIPYEQYF
TRBV5-4	TRBJ2-7	TRBD1	CASSWDRTSYEQYF
TRBV19	TRBJ1-2	.	CASSTSRGADNYGYTF
TRBV10-1	TRBJ1-4	.	CASSPRALSGQNEKLFF
TRBV6-1	TRBJ2-5	.	CASSVESGVETQYF
TRBV30	TRBJ1-2	.	CAWSRGLSGVGYTF
TRBV18	TRBJ1-1	TRBD1	CASSQGQGAVNTEAFF
TRBV13	TRBJ1-1	.	CASSPRSVGEAFF
TRBV7-3	TRBJ2-5	.	CASSLTVQETQYF
TRBV19	TRBJ1-6	.	CASSILTDSPLHF
TRBV19	TRBJ2-6	.	CASNPWRGPGANVLTF